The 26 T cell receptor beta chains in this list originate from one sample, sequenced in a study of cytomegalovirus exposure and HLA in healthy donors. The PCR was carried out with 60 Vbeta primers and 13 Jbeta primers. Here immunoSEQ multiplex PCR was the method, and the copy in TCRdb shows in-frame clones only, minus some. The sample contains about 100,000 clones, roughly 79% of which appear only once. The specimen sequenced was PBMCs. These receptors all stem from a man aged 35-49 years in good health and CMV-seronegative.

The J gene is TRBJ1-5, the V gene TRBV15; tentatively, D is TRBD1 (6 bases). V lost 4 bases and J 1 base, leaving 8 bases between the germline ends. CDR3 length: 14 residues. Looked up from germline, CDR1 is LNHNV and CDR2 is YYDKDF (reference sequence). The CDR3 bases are TGTGCCACCAGCATTGACAGGAGCAATCAGCCCCAGCATTTT. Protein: CATSIDRSNQPQHF. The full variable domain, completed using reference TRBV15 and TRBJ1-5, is DAMVIQNPRYQVTQFGKPVTLSCSQTLNHNVMYWYQQKSSQAPKLLFHYYDKDFNNEADTPDNFQSRRPNTSFCFLDIRSPGLGDTAMYLCATSIDRSNQPQHFGDGTRLSIL.

The CDR3, as DNA: TGTGCCAGCAGTTCCCCAGGGCTTAATGAAAAACTGTTTTTT. Its protein product is CASSSPGLNEKLFF. The chain joins TRBV27 to TRBJ1-4, with D perhaps matching TRBD1 (5 bases). This CDR3 contains 14 residues. V was shortened by 4 bases and J by 4 bases, with 10 bases between the two germline ends. Germline CDR1 MNHEY, CDR2 SMNVEV (reference sequence).

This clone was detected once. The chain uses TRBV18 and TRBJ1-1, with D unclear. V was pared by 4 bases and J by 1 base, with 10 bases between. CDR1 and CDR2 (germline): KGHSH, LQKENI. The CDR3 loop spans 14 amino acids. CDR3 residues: CASSLGGSNTEAFF. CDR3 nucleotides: TGTGCCAGCTCACTCGGAGGTTCGAACACTGAAGCTTTCTTT.

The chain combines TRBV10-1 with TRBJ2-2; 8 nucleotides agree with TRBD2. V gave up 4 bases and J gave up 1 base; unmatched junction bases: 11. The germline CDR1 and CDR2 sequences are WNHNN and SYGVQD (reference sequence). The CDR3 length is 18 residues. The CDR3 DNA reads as TGCGCCAGCAGTGCCCCTCCGCGGGGGGCGGTGAACACCGGGGAGCTGTTTTTT. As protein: CASSAPPRGAVNTGELFF.

The CDR3: CASSESMAGGHDTQYF. The CDR3 DNA sequence: TGCGCCAGCAGTGAGTCGATGGCGGGGGGGCATGATACGCAGTATTTT. V usage is TRBV10-1 and J usage is TRBJ2-3; TRBD2 agrees at 9 bases. V gave up 0 bases and J gave up 6 bases; unmatched junction bases: 7. There are 16 residues in the CDR3. CDR1 is WNHNN and CDR2 is SYGVQD in the germline V gene (reference sequence).

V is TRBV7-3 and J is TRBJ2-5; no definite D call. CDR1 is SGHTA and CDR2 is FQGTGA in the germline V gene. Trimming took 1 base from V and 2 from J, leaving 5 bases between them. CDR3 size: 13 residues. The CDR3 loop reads CASSLRRQETQYF. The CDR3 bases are TGTGCCAGCAGCTTAAGGCGGCAAGAGACCCAGTACTTC.

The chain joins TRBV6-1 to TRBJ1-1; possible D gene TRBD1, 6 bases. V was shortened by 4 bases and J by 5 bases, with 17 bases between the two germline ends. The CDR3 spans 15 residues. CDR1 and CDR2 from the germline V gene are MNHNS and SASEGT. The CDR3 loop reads CASSGAGAVGTEAFF. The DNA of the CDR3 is TGTGCCAGCAGTGGAGCGGGGGCGGTAGGGACTGAAGCTTTCTTT.

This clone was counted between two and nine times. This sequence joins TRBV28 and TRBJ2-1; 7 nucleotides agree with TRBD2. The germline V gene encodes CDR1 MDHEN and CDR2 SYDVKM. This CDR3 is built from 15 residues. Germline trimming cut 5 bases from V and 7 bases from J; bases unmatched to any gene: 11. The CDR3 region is CASSPYGTTSNEQFF. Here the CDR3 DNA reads TGTGCCAGCAGTCCCTATGGGACTACCTCTAATGAGCAGTTCTTC.

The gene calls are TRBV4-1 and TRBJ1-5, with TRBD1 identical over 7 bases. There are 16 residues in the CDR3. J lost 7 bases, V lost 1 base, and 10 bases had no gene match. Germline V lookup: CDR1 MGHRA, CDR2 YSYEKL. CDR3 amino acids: CASSQGVGTVTQPQHF. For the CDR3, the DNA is TGCGCCAGCAGCCAAGGAGTCGGGACAGTCACCCAGCCCCAGCATTTT.

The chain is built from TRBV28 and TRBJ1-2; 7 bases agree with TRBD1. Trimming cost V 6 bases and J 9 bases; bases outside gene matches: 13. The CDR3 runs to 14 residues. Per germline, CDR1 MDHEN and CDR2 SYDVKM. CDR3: CASSRLTGQVSYTF. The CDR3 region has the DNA TGTGCCAGCAGCAGACTGACAGGGCAAGTTAGCTACACCTTC.

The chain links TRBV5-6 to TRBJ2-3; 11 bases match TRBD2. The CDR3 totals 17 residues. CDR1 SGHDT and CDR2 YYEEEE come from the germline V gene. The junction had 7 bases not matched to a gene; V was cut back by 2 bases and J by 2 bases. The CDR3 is CASSFWASGRYTDTQYF. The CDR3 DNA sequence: TGTGCCAGCAGCTTTTGGGCTAGCGGGAGGTACACAGATACGCAGTATTTT.

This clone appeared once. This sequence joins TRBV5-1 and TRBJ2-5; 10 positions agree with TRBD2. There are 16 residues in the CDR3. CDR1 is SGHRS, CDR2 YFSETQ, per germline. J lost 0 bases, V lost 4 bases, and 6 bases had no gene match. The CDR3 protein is CASSGWTSGDQETQYF. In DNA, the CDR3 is TGCGCCAGCAGCGGCTGGACTAGCGGAGACCAAGAGACCCAGTACTTC. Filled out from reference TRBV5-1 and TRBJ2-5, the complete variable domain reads KAGVTQTPRYLIKTRGQQVTLSCSPISGHRSVSWYQQTPGQGLQFLFEYFSETQRNKGNFPGRFSGRQFSNSRSEMNVSTLELGDSALYLCASSGWTSGDQETQYFGPGTRLLVL.

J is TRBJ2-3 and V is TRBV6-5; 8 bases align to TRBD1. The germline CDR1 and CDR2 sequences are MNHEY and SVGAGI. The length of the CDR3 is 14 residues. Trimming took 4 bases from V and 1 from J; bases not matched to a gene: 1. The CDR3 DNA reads TGTGCCAGCAGTTGGGGACAGGGCACAGATACGCAGTATTTT. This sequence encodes CASSWGQGTDTQYF.

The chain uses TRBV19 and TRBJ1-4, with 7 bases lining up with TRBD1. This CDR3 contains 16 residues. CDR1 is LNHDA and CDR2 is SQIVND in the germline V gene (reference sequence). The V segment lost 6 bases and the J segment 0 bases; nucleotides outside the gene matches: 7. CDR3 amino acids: CASSAGTDSTNEKLFF. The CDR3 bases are TGTGCCAGTAGCGCCGGGACAGACTCAACTAATGAAAAACTGTTTTTT.

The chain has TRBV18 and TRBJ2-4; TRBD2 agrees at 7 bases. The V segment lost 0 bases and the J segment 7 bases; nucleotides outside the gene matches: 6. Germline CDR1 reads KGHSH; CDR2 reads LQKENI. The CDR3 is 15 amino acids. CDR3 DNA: TGTGCCAGCTCACCACCGGGAGGGTGGGGGAACATTCAGTACTTC. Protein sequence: CASSPPGGWGNIQYF.

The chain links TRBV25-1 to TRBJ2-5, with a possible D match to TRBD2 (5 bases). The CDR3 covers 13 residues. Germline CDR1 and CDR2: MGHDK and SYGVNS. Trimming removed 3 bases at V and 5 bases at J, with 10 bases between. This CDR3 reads CASSDSSRETQYF. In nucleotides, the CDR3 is TGTGCCAGCAGTGATTCTAGCAGGGAGACCCAGTACTTC.

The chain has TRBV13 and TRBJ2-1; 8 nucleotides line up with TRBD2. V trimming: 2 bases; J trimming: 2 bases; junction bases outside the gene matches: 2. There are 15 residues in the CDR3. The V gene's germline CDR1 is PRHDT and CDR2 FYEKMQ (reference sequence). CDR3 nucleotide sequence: TGTGCCAGCAGCTTACGGCGGGGGGCCTACAATGAGCAGTTCTTC. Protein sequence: CASSLRRGAYNEQFF.

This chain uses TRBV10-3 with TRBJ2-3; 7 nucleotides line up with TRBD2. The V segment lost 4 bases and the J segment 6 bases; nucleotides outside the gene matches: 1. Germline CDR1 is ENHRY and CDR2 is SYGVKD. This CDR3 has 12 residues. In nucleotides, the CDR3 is TGTGCCATCAGTGGTAGCGGGGATACGCAGTATTTT. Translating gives CAISGSGDTQYF.

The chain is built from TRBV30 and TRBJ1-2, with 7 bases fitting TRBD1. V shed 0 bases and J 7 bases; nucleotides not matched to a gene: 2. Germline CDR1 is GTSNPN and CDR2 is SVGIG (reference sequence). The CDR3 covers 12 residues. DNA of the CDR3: TGTGCCTGGAGTGTCAAGGGGGCTGGCTACACCTTC. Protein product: CAWSVKGAGYTF.

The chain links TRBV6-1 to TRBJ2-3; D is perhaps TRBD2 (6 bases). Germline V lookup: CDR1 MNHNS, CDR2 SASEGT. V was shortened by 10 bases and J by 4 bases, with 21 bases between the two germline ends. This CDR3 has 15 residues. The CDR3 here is CATGSRTTSADTQYF. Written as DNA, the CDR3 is TGTGCCACCGGGTCGAGGACTACGTCGGCAGATACGCAGTATTTT.

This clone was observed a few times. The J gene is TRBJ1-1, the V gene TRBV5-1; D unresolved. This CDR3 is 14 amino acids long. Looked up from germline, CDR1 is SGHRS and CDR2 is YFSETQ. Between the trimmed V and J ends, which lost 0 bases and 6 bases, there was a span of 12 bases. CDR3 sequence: CASSLVGGGPEAFF. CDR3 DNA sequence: TGCGCCAGCAGCTTGGTTGGAGGTGGACCTGAAGCTTTCTTT.

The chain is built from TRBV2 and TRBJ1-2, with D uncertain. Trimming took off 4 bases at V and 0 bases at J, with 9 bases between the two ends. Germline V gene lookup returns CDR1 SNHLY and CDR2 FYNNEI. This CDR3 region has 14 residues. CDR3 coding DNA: TGTGCCAGCAGTGTTCGGTTAGCTAACTATGGCTACACCTTC. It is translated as CASSVRLANYGYTF.

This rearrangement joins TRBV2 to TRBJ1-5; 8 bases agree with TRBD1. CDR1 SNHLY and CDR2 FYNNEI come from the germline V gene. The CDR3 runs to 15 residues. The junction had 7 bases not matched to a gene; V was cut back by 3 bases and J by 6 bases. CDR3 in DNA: TGTGCCAGCAGTGACCGACAGGGGAGATCTCAGCCCCAGCATTTT. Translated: CASSDRQGRSQPQHF.

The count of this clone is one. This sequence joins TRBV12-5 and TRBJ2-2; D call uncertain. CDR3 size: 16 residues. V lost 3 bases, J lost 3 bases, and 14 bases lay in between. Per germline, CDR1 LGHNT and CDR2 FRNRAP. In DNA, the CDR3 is TGTGCTAGTGGTTTCTCCAAAACGCAGGACACCGGGGAGCTGTTTTTT. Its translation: CASGFSKTQDTGELFF.

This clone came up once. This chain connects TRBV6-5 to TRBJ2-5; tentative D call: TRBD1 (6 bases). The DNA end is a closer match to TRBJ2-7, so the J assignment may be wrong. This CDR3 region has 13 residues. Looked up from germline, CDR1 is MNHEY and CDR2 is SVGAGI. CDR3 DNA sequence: TGTGCCAGCCGAGGGGGTATCCCCTACGAGCAGTACTTC. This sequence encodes CASRGGIPYEQYF.

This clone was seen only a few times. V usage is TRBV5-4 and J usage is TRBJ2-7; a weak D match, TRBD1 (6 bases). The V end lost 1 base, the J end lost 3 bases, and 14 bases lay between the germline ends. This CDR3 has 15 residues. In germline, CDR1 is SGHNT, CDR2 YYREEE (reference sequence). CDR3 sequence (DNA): TGTGCCAGCAGCTTGACAGGGAACTCTCTCTACGAGCAGTACTTC. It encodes CASSLTGNSLYEQYF.